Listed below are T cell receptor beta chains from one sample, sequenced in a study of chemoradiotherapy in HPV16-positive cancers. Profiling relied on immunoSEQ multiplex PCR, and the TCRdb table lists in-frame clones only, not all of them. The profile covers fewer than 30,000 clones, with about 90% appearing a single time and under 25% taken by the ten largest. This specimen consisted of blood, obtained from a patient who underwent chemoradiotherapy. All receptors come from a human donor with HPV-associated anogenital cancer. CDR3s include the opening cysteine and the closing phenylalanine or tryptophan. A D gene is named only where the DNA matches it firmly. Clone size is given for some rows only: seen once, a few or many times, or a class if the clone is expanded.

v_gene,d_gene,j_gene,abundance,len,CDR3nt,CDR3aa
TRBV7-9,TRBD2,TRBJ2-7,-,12,TGTGCCAGCAGCCCTAGCGGCTACGAGCAGTACTTC,CASSPSGYEQYF
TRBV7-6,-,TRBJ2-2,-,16,TGTGCCAGCAGCTTATTCGGGGCACAGGGTAACGGGGAGCTGTTTTTT,CASSLFGAQGNGELFF
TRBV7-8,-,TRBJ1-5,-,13,TGTGCCAGCAGTGTCACGGCTACTCAGCCCCAGCATTTT,CASSVTATQPQHF
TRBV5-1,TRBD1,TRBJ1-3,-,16,TGCGCCAGCAGCCGGACAGGGGGCGACTCTGGAAACACCATATATTTT,CASSRTGGDSGNTIYF
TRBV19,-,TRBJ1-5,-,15,TGTGCCAGTAGTATAGGGGGGCAGGGGAATCAGCCCCAGCATTTT,CASSIGGQGNQPQHF
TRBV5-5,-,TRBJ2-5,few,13,TGTGCCAGCAGCAGGACAGTTGGAGAGACCCAGTACTTC,CASSRTVGETQYF
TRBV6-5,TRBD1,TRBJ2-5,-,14,TGTGCCAGCAGTATGGGGACAGGCCAAGAGACCCAGTACTTC,CASSMGTGQETQYF
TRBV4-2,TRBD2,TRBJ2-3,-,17,TGTGCCAGCAGCCAAGATATACTAGCGGAATACACAGATACGCAGTATTTT,CASSQDILAEYTDTQYF
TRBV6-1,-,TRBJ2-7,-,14,TGTGCCAGCAGTGAGGGTACGCAATCCTACGAGCAGTACTTC,CASSEGTQSYEQYF
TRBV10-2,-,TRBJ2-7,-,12,TGCGCCACCGGACTACGGGACTACGAGCAGTACTTC,CATGLRDYEQYF